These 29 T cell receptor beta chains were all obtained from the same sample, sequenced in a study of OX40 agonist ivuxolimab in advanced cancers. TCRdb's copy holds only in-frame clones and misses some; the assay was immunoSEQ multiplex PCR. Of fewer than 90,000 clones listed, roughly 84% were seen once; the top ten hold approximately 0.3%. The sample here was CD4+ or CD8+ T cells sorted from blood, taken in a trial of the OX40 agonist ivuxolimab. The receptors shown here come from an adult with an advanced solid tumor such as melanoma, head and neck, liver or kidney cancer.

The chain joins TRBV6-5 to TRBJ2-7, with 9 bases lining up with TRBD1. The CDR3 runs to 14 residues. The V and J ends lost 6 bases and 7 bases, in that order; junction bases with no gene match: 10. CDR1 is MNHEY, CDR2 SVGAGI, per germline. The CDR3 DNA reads TGTGCCAGCAGCCCCGGACAGGGGCGGCGGGAGCAGTACTTC. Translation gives CASSPGQGRREQYF.

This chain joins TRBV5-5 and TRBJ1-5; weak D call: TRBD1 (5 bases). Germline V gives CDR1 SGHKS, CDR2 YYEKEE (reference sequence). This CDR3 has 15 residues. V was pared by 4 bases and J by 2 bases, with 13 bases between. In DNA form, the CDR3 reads TGTGCCAGCAGCGCCGGGACGTCCGGCAATCAGCCCCAGCATTTT. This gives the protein CASSAGTSGNQPQHF.

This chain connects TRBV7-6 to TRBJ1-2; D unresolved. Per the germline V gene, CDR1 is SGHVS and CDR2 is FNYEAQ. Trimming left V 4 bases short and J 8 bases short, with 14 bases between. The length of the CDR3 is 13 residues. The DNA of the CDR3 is TGTGCCAGCAGCTCCCGGGCCCCCGACGGCTACACCTTC. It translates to CASSSRAPDGYTF.

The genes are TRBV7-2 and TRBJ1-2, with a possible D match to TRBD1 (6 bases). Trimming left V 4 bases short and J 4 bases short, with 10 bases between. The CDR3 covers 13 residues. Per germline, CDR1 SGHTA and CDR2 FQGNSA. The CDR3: CASSSDSLYGYTF. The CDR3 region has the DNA TGTGCCAGCAGCTCGGACAGCCTCTATGGCTACACCTTC.

For the CDR3, the DNA is TGCGCCAGCAGCCAAGGCATGGCAGGGGCCATCTCCTACGAGCAGTACTTC. Its protein is CASSQGMAGAISYEQYF. The chain is built from TRBV5-1 and TRBJ2-7, with a weak D call TRBD1 (6 bases). The V gene lost 4 bases and the J gene lost 0 bases, with 20 bases spanning the gap. This CDR3 contains 17 residues. Germline V gives CDR1 SGHRS, CDR2 YFSETQ.

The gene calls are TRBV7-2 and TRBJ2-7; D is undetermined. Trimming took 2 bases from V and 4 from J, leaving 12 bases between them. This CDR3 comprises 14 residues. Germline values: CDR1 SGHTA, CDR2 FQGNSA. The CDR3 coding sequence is TGTGCCAGCAGCTTAAGTTGGTCAGCTTACGAGCAGTACTTC. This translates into CASSLSWSAYEQYF.

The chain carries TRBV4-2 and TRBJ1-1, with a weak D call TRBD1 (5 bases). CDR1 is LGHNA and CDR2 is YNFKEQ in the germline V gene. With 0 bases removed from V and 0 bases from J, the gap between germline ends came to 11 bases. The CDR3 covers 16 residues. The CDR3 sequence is CASSQDGNRLNTEAFF. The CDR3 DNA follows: TGTGCCAGCAGCCAAGATGGTAACAGGCTGAACACTGAAGCTTTCTTT.

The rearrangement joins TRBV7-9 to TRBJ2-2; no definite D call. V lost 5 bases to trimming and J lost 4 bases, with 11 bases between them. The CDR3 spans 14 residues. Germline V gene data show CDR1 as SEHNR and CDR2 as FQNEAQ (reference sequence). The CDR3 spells CASSPPPATGELFF. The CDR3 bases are TGTGCCAGCAGCCCCCCCCCAGCCACCGGGGAGCTGTTTTTT.

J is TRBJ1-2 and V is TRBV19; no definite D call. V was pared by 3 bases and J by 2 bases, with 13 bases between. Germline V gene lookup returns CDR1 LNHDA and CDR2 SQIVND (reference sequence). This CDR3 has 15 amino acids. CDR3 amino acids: CASSIFSGNNYGYTF. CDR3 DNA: TGTGCCAGTAGTATCTTTTCCGGAAACAACTATGGCTACACCTTC.

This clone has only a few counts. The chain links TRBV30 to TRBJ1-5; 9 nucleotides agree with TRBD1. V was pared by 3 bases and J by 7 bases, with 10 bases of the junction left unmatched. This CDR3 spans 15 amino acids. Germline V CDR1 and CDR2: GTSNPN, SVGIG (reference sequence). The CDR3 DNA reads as TGTGCCTGGAGCCAACAGGGGGCGCTGGTACAGCCCCAGCATTTT. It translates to CAWSQQGALVQPQHF.

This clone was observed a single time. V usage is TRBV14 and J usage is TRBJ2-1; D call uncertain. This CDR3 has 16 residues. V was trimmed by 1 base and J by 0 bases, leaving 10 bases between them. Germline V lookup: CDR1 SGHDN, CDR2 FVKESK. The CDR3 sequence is CASSQVFRSSYNEQFF. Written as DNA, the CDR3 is TGTGCCAGCAGCCAAGTATTCCGGAGCTCCTACAATGAGCAGTTCTTC.

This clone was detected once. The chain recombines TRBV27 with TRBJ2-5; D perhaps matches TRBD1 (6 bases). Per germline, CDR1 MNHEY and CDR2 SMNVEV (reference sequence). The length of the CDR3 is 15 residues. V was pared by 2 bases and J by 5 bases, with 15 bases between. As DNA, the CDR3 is TGTGCCAGCAGTTTACGTCAGGGGCTTTGGGAGACCCAGTACTTC. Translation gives CASSLRQGLWETQYF.

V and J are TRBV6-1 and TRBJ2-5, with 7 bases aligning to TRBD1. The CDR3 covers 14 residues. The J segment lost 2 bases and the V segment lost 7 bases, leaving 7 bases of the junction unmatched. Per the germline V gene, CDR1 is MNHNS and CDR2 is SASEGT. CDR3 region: CASTLWTGQETQYF. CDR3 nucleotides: TGTGCCAGCACTTTGTGGACAGGTCAAGAGACCCAGTACTTC.

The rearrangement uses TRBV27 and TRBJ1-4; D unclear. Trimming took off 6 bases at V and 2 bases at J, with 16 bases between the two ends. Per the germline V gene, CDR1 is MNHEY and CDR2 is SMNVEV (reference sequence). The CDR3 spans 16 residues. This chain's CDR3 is CASSRGVLITNEKLFF. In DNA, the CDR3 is TGTGCCAGCAGCCGAGGCGTCCTCATTACTAATGAAAAACTGTTTTTT.

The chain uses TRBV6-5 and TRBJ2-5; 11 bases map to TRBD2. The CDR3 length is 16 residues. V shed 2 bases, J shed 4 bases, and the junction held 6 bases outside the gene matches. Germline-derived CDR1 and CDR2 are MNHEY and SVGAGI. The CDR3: CASSYGGSGGAETQYF. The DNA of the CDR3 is TGTGCCAGCAGTTACGGCGGTAGCGGGGGGGCAGAGACCCAGTACTTC.

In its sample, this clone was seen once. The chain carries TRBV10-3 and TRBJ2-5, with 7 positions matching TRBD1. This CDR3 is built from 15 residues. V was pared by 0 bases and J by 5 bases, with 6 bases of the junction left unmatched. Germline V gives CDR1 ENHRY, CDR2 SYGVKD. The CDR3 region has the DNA TGTGCCATCAGTGAGTCAACAGGGGTGTCGGAGACCCAGTACTTC. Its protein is CAISESTGVSETQYF.

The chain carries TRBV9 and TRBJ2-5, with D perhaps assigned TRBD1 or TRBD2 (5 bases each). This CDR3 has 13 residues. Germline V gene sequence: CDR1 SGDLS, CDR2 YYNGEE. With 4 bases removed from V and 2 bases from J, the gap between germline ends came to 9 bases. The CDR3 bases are TGTGCCAGCAGCAGGGACGGACAAGAGACCCAGTACTTC. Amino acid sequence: CASSRDGQETQYF. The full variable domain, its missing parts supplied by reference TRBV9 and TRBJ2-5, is DSGVTQTPKHLITATGQRVTLRCSPRSGDLSVYWYQQSLDQGLQFLIQYYNGEERAKGNILERFSAQQFPDLHSELNLSSLELGDSALYFCASSRDGQETQYFGPGTRLLVL.

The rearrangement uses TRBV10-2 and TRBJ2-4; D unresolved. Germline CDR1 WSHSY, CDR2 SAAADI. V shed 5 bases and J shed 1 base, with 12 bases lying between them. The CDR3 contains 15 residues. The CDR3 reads CASSPPGEAKNIQYF. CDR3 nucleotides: TGCGCCAGCAGTCCCCCGGGCGAGGCCAAAAACATTCAGTACTTC.

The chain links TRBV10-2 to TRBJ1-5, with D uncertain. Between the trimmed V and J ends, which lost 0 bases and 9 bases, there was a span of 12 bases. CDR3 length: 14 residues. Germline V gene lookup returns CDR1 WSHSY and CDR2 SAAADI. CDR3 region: CASSESGLVMPQHF. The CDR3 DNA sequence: TGCGCCAGCAGTGAGTCGGGGTTGGTCATGCCCCAGCATTTT.

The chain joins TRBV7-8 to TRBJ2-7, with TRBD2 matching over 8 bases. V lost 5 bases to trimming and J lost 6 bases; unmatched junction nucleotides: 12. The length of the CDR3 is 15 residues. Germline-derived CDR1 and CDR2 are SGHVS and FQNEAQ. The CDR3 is CASSPQGRGGGEQYF. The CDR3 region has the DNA TGTGCCAGCAGCCCCCAAGGACGGGGGGGTGGCGAGCAGTACTTC.

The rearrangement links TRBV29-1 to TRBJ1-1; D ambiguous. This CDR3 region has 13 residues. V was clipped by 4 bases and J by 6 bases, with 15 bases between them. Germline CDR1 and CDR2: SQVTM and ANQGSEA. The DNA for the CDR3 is TGCAGCGTTGGCCAAGACGGAGCTGCTGAAGCTTTCTTT. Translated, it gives CSVGQDGAAEAFF.

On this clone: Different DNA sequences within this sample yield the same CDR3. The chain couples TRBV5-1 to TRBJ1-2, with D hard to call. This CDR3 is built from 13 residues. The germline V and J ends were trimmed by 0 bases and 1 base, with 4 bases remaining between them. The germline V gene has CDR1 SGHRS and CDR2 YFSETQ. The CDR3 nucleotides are TGCGCCAGCAGCTTGGACGGTAACTATGGCTACACCTTC. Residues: CASSLDGNYGYTF.

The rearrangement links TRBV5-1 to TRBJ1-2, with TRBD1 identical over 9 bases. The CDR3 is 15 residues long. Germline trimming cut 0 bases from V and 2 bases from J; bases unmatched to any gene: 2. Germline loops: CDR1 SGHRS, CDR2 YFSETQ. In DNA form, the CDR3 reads TGCGCCAGCAGCTTGGGACAGGGGGACAACTATGGCTACACCTTC. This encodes CASSLGQGDNYGYTF.

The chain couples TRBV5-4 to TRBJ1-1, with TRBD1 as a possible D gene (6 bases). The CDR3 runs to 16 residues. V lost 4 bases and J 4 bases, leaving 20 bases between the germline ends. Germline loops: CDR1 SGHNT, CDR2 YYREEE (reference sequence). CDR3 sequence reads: CASSPTLTGSVTEAFF. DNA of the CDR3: TGTGCCAGCAGCCCCACTCTTACAGGGTCGGTCACTGAAGCTTTCTTT.

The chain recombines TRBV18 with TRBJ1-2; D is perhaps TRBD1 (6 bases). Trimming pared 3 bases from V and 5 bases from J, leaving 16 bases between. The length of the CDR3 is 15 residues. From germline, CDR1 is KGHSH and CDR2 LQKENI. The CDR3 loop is CASSPTGQELYGYTF. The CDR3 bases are TGTGCCAGCTCACCTACGGGACAAGAACTTTATGGCTACACCTTC.

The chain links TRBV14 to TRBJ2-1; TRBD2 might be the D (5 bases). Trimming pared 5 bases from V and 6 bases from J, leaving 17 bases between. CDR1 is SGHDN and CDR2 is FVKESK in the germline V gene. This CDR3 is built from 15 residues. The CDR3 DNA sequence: TGTGCCAGCAGCATCGAACGGGGTAGGATCAATGAGCAGTTCTTC. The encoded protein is CASSIERGRINEQFF. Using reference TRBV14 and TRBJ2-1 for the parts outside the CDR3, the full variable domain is EAGVTQFPSHSVIEKGQTVTLRCDPISGHDNLYWYRRVMGKEIKFLLHFVKESKQDESGMPNNRFLAERTGGTYSTLKVQPAELEDSGVYFCASSIERGRINEQFFGPGTRLTVL.

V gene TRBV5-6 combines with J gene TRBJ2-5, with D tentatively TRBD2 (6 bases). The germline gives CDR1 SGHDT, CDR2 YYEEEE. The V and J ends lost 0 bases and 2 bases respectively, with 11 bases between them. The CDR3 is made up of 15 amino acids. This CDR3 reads CASSLAGVGQETQYF. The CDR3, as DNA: TGTGCCAGCAGCTTGGCGGGGGTGGGTCAAGAGACCCAGTACTTC. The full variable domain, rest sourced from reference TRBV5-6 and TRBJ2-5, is DAGVTQSPTHLIKTRGQQVTLRCSPKSGHDTVSWYQQALGQGPQFIFQYYEEEERQRGNFPDRFSGHQFPNYSSELNVNALLLGDSALYLCASSLAGVGQETQYFGPGTRLLVL.

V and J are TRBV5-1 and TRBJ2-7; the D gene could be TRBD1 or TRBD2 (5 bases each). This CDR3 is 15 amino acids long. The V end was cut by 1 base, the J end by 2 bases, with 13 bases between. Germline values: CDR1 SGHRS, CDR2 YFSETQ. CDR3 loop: CASSLLPADTYEQYF. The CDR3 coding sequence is TGCGCCAGCAGCTTGTTGCCAGCGGACACCTACGAGCAGTACTTC. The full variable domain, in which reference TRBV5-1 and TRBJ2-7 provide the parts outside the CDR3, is KAGVTQTPRYLIKTRGQQVTLSCSPISGHRSVSWYQQTPGQGLQFLFEYFSETQRNKGNFPGRFSGRQFSNSRSEMNVSTLELGDSALYLCASSLLPADTYEQYFGPGTRLTVT.

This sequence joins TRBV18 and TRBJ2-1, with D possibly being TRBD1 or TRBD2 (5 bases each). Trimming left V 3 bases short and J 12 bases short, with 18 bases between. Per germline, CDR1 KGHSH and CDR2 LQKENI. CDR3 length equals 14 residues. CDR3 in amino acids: CASSPSSTDGAQFF. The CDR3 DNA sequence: TGTGCCAGCTCACCCTCCTCGACGGACGGGGCGCAGTTCTTC.